A single sample gave rise to the 26 T cell receptor beta chains below, sequenced in a study of blood T cell repertoires in COVID-19. Profiling relied on immunoSEQ multiplex PCR, and the TCRdb table lists in-frame clones only, not all of them. The data show about 89,000 clones, with 88% seen just once and roughly 0.43% held by the top ten. Specimen: peripheral blood. Source of these receptors: a man aged 60 to 69 with acute or convalescent COVID-19.

The chain has TRBV10-3 and TRBJ2-2; 12 nucleotides line up with TRBD2. Germline V gives CDR1 ENHRY, CDR2 SYGVKD. The CDR3 is 15 amino acids. V dropped 6 bases and J dropped 5; count of bases not matched to a gene: 4. CDR3 sequence reads: CAIRQLAGGTGELFF. CDR3 coding DNA: TGTGCCATCAGGCAACTAGCGGGGGGAACCGGGGAGCTGTTTTTT.

V gene TRBV3-1 (or the pseudogene TRBV3-2) combines with J gene TRBJ2-1; tentatively, D is TRBD1 (6 bases). CDR1 LGHDT and CDR2 YNNKEL come from the germline V gene (reference sequence). The CDR3 has 17 residues. V lost 0 bases and J 6 bases, leaving 18 bases between the germline ends. CDR3 nucleotide sequence: TGTGCCAGCAGCCAAGATAGAGATCCCGACAGGTCCAATGAGCAGTTCTTC. Translating it yields CASSQDRDPDRSNEQFF.

V and J are TRBV5-8 and TRBJ2-2, with no clear D. V lost 0 bases to trimming and J lost 3 bases, with 15 bases between them. This CDR3 is 17 amino acids long. Per germline, CDR1 SGHTS and CDR2 YDEGEE. The CDR3 nucleotides are TGTGCCAGCAGCTTGGCGTTCGGCCGGGTAGACACCGGGGAGCTGTTTTTT. This encodes CASSLAFGRVDTGELFF.

The chain is built from TRBV6-1 and TRBJ1-5, with D possibly matching TRBD1 (6 bases). This CDR3 is 17 amino acids long. From germline, CDR1 is MNHNS and CDR2 SASEGT. The ends were cut back, 0 bases at V and 4 bases at J, with 16 bases in the middle. For the CDR3, the DNA is TGTGCCAGCAGTGAAGCGCGGGACACCGGGGGGAATCAGCCCCAGCATTTT. Amino acids: CASSEARDTGGNQPQHF.

The V gene is TRBV3-1 (or the pseudogene TRBV3-2), the J gene TRBJ2-7; D possibly corresponds to TRBD2 (6 bases). CDR3 length: 15 amino acids. V was shortened by 3 bases and J by 7 bases, with 19 bases between the two germline ends. The germline V gene has CDR1 LGHDT and CDR2 YNNKEL (reference sequence). This CDR3 reads CASSQRHGSRGEQYF. The DNA for the CDR3 is TGTGCCAGCAGCCAGAGACACGGGAGTCGGGGGGAGCAGTACTTC.

The chain links TRBV4-1 to TRBJ2-2; the match to TRBD2 covers 9 bases. J lost 1 base, V lost 3 bases, and 6 bases had no gene match. The CDR3 contains 17 residues. Germline V CDR1 and CDR2: MGHRA, YSYEKL. CDR3 sequence reads: CASSQVVAGVNTGELFF. DNA for the CDR3: TGCGCCAGCAGCCAGGTCGTAGCGGGGGTGAACACCGGGGAGCTGTTTTTT.

The rearrangement links TRBV30 to TRBJ1-2, with D tentatively TRBD1 (5 bases). CDR1 is GTSNPN, CDR2 SVGIG, per germline (reference sequence). Trimming pared 0 bases from V and 7 bases from J, leaving 12 bases between. CDR3 length: 13 amino acids. CDR3 sequence reads: CAWSVTGWFGYTF. CDR3 sequence (DNA): TGTGCCTGGAGTGTCACAGGATGGTTTGGCTACACCTTC. The variable domain in full, completed from reference TRBV30 and TRBJ1-2, reads SQTIHQWPATLVQPVGSPLSLECTVEGTSNPNLYWYRQAAGRGLQLLFYSVGIGQISSEVPQNLSASRPQDRQFILSSKKLLLSDSGFYLCAWSVTGWFGYTFGSGTRLTVV.

V and J are TRBV6-2 or TRBV6-3 and TRBJ1-2; 9 positions match TRBD1. This CDR3 comprises 13 residues. The germline V gene has CDR1 MNHEY and CDR2 SVGEGT. V shed 2 bases, J shed 8 bases, and the junction held 3 bases outside the gene matches. Here the CDR3 reads CASSYNRGLGYTF. Written as DNA, the CDR3 is TGTGCCAGCAGTTACAACAGGGGGCTCGGCTACACCTTC.

This sequence joins TRBV11-2 and TRBJ2-2, with D hard to call. The length of the CDR3 is 14 residues. Germline values: CDR1 SGHAT, CDR2 FQNNGV. V was shortened by 0 bases and J by 9 bases, with 11 bases between the two germline ends. This CDR3 is CASSLELDLWELFF. DNA for the CDR3: TGTGCCAGCAGCTTAGAATTAGACTTATGGGAGCTGTTTTTT.

This chain connects TRBV5-1 to TRBJ1-6; TRBD1 aligns across 10 bases. The V gene end was trimmed by 4 bases and the J gene end by 15 bases; junction bases not matched to a gene: 4. Germline V lookup: CDR1 SGHRS, CDR2 YFSETQ. The CDR3 runs to 12 residues. CDR3 sequence: CASSGQGESLHF. The CDR3 coding sequence is TGCGCCAGCAGCGGACAGGGGGAAAGCCTCCACTTT.

This rearrangement joins TRBV24-1 to TRBJ2-1; D may be TRBD1 (6 bases). The germline V and J ends were trimmed by 3 bases and 5 bases, with 10 bases remaining between them. The germline gives CDR1 KGHDR, CDR2 SFDVKD. The CDR3 extends over 14 amino acids. In DNA form, the CDR3 reads TGTGCCACCAGTGATCCTGGACAGAACAATGAGCAGTTCTTC. Encoded protein: CATSDPGQNNEQFF.

V and J are TRBV9 and TRBJ2-2, with D hard to call. Trimming removed 0 bases from V and 5 bases from J, with 5 bases in between. Germline V gene data show CDR1 as SGDLS and CDR2 as YYNGEE. The CDR3 sequence is 13 residues long. The CDR3 coding sequence is TGTGCCAGCAGCGTAGTATCGACCGGGGAGCTGTTTTTT. It yields the protein CASSVVSTGELFF. Variable domain in full (rest from reference TRBV9 and TRBJ2-2): DSGVTQTPKHLITATGQRVTLRCSPRSGDLSVYWYQQSLDQGLQFLIQYYNGEERAKGNILERFSAQQFPDLHSELNLSSLELGDSALYFCASSVVSTGELFFGEGSRLTVL.

The genes are TRBV4-1 and TRBJ1-1, with 7 bases aligning to TRBD1. Germline assignment: CDR1 MGHRA and CDR2 YSYEKL. The CDR3 is 16 amino acids. V shed 3 bases and J 0 bases; nucleotides not matched to a gene: 7. DNA for the CDR3: TGCGCCAGCAGCCATCCCGCGGGACAGTTGAACACTGAAGCTTTCTTT. Translating it yields CASSHPAGQLNTEAFF.

The chain couples TRBV10-3 to TRBJ1-1; perhaps TRBD1 as D (5 bases). The V end lost 3 bases, the J end lost 6 bases, and 17 bases lay between the germline ends. Looked up from germline, CDR1 is ENHRY and CDR2 is SYGVKD. The CDR3 has 15 amino acids. CDR3 in amino acids: CAISEGAQGTSEAFF. CDR3 coding DNA: TGTGCCATCAGTGAAGGGGCTCAGGGAACTTCTGAAGCTTTCTTT.

This clone was seen once. The chain has TRBV18 and TRBJ2-3; no clear D. The V gene lost 0 bases and the J gene lost 1 base, with 5 bases spanning the gap. CDR3 size: 14 residues. CDR1 is KGHSH and CDR2 is LQKENI in the germline V gene. The CDR3 protein is CASSPPSGTDTQYF. The DNA for the CDR3 is TGTGCCAGCTCACCACCGTCGGGCACAGATACGCAGTATTTT.

The chain is built from TRBV19 and TRBJ2-1, with 10 positions matching TRBD2. This CDR3 spans 17 amino acids. Losses at the gene ends were 1 base for V and 5 bases for J; bases not matched to a gene: 8. Germline assignment: CDR1 LNHDA and CDR2 SQIVND (reference sequence). CDR3 bases: TGTGCCAGTAGTATAGGTGGGGAGACTAGCGGGCACAATGAGCAGTTCTTC. This encodes CASSIGGETSGHNEQFF.

The chain combines TRBV2 with TRBJ1-5, with 8 bases identical to TRBD1. This CDR3 comprises 14 residues. V trimming: 7 bases; J trimming: 6 bases; junction bases outside the gene matches: 8. Germline V gene sequence: CDR1 SNHLY, CDR2 FYNNEI. CDR3 sequence: CASTQDRDSQPQHF. For the CDR3, the DNA is TGTGCCAGCACCCAGGACAGGGACAGTCAGCCCCAGCATTTT.

The gene calls are TRBV5-1 and TRBJ2-3, with 7 bases lining up with TRBD1. V shed 4 bases and J 1 base; nucleotides not matched to a gene: 0. Germline V lookup: CDR1 SGHRS, CDR2 YFSETQ. This CDR3 is 13 amino acids long. CDR3: CASSGTGTDTQYF. The DNA of the CDR3 is TGCGCCAGCAGCGGGACAGGCACAGATACGCAGTATTTT.

V and J are TRBV29-1 and TRBJ2-3; D unresolved. CDR1 is SQVTM and CDR2 is ANQGSEA in the germline V gene. The CDR3 extends over 13 amino acids. With 7 bases removed from V and 0 bases from J, the gap between germline ends came to 11 bases. The CDR3 here is CSAEERSTDTQYF. The DNA for the CDR3 is TGCAGCGCCGAGGAAAGGAGCACAGATACGCAGTATTTT.

V and J are TRBV9 and TRBJ1-4; 7 bases align to TRBD1. CDR1 is SGDLS and CDR2 is YYNGEE in the germline V gene. Germline trimming cut 3 bases from V and 0 bases from J; bases unmatched to any gene: 5. The CDR3 loop spans 16 amino acids. The CDR3 region is CASSEDRFATNEKLFF. The CDR3 region has the DNA TGTGCCAGCAGCGAGGACAGGTTTGCAACTAATGAAAAACTGTTTTTT.

J is TRBJ1-2 and V is TRBV19; possible D gene TRBD1, 6 bases. Germline V gives CDR1 LNHDA, CDR2 SQIVND (reference sequence). Deletions cut 5 bases from V and 7 bases from J, with 17 bases between. CDR3 length: 14 amino acids. This CDR3 is CASSPPAGVVGYTF. The CDR3 coding sequence is TGTGCCAGTAGTCCCCCGGCAGGGGTAGTTGGCTACACCTTC.

This chain connects TRBV30 to TRBJ2-1, with D maybe TRBD2 (5 bases). The CDR3 runs to 13 residues. Trimming shortened V by 4 bases and J by 2 bases, and 9 bases separated the two germline ends. CDR1 and CDR2 (germline): GTSNPN, SVGIG (reference sequence). This chain's CDR3 is CAWKRVAYNEQFF. In nucleotides, the CDR3 is TGTGCCTGGAAGAGGGTCGCCTACAATGAGCAGTTCTTC. The full variable domain, in which reference TRBV30 and TRBJ2-1 provide the parts outside the CDR3, is SQTIHQWPATLVQPVGSPLSLECTVEGTSNPNLYWYRQAAGRGLQLLFYSVGIGQISSEVPQNLSASRPQDRQFILSSKKLLLSDSGFYLCAWKRVAYNEQFFGPGTRLTVL.

The rearrangement uses TRBV2 and TRBJ2-3; D is perhaps TRBD2 (6 bases). This CDR3 region has 13 residues. Trimming left V 7 bases short and J 6 bases short, with 14 bases between. Germline CDR1 SNHLY, CDR2 FYNNEI. CDR3 nucleotides: TGTGCCAGCAACCTAGCGCTACGCGATACGCAGTATTTT. Amino acid sequence: CASNLALRDTQYF. Filled out from reference TRBV2 and TRBJ2-3, the complete variable domain reads EPEVTQTPSHQVTQMGQEVILRCVPISNHLYFYWYRQILGQKVEFLVSFYNNEISEKSEIFDDQFSVERPDGSNFTLKIRSTKLEDSAMYFCASNLALRDTQYFGPGTRLTVL.

The chain is built from TRBV5-8 and TRBJ2-2, with D hard to call. CDR1 is SGHTS, CDR2 YDEGEE, per germline. This CDR3 comprises 14 residues. V was pared by 2 bases and J by 1 base, with 6 bases between. The CDR3 DNA sequence: TGTGCCAGCAGCTTCACTGGGAACACCGGGGAGCTGTTTTTT. This sequence encodes CASSFTGNTGELFF.

This clone was seen more than once but under ten times. The chain employs TRBV5-8 and TRBJ1-2; D remains ambiguous. CDR1 and CDR2 from the germline V gene are SGHTS and YDEGEE. This CDR3 is built from 11 residues. V was shortened by 4 bases and J by 8 bases, with 9 bases between the two germline ends. The CDR3 is CASSRSSGYTF. The CDR3 nucleotides read TGTGCCAGCAGCCGAAGCTCCGGCTACACCTTC.

The sample holds a few counts of this clone. The chain couples TRBV18 to TRBJ2-5; unclear D gene. V lost 1 base to trimming and J lost 4 bases, with 13 bases between them. The CDR3 has 15 residues. Germline V CDR1 and CDR2: KGHSH, LQKENI. The CDR3 DNA reads TGTGCCAGCTCACCACTTTATGGCCGAGGAGAGACCCAGTACTTC. It yields the protein CASSPLYGRGETQYF.